This entry lists 13 T cell receptor beta chains sequenced from one sample in a study of blood T cell repertoires in COVID-19. Some clones are missing from TCRdb's copy, which holds only in-frame ones; the method was immunoSEQ multiplex PCR. The data show about 230,000 clones, just over 85% seen once. The sequenced material came from peripheral blood. The receptors shown here come from a man aged 45-65 years with COVID-19, enrolled during active disease.

The rearrangement joins TRBV7-9 to TRBJ1-6; 7 nucleotides agree with TRBD1. J lost 6 bases, V lost 0 bases, and 5 bases had no gene match. The CDR3 runs to 16 residues. Germline V gene sequence: CDR1 SEHNR, CDR2 FQNEAQ (reference sequence). CDR3 region: CASSLAQGFTNSPLHF. CDR3 bases: TGTGCCAGCAGCTTAGCACAGGGGTTTACTAATTCACCCCTCCACTTT.

The chain carries TRBV12-3 or TRBV12-4 and TRBJ2-7; D uncertain. V was shortened by 4 bases and J by 6 bases, with 10 bases between the two germline ends. The CDR3 loop spans 12 amino acids. The CDR3 sequence is CASSYEAAEQYF. The DNA for the CDR3 is TGTGCCAGCAGTTATGAGGCTGCCGAGCAGTACTTC.

The chain combines TRBV5-1 with TRBJ2-1, with D perhaps matching TRBD2 (5 bases). CDR1 and CDR2 from the germline V gene are SGHRS and YFSETQ. The CDR3 is 15 residues long. V was cut by 4 bases and J by 6 bases, with 17 bases left in between. In DNA form, the CDR3 reads TGCGCCAGCAGCAGCCGGACTCAGAACGCCAATGAGCAGTTCTTC. Translating gives CASSSRTQNANEQFF.

The chain recombines TRBV18 with TRBJ2-1; 7 bases map to TRBD2. CDR1 KGHSH and CDR2 LQKENI come from the germline V gene. The CDR3 runs 14 residues. V dropped 3 bases and J dropped 8; count of bases not matched to a gene: 7. The CDR3 nucleotides read TGTGCCAGCTCACCTAGGCAGCGGGATGATGAGCAGTTCTTC. As protein: CASSPRQRDDEQFF.

CDR3 loop: CAIQGTTMEAFF. The CDR3 DNA is TGTGCCATACAGGGGACGACAATGGAAGCTTTCTTT. The chain couples TRBV28 to TRBJ1-1; 7 nucleotides align to TRBD1. This CDR3 contains 12 residues. Trimming at V came to 10 bases and at J to 8 bases, leaving 10 bases not matched to a gene. The germline V gene has CDR1 MDHEN and CDR2 SYDVKM.

This clone was counted a single time. This chain links TRBV5-6 with TRBJ2-3; 9 bases agree with TRBD1. V dropped 4 bases and J dropped 4; count of bases not matched to a gene: 10. The CDR3 has 16 amino acids. Germline V gene lookup returns CDR1 SGHDT and CDR2 YYEEEE. The CDR3 region has the DNA TGTGCCAGCAGCCCTGGTCGGGACAGGGTGGCAGATACGCAGTATTTT. Protein product: CASSPGRDRVADTQYF.

This chain uses TRBV10-3 with TRBJ1-1, with a tentative D call TRBD1 (6 bases). The V gene lost 10 bases and the J gene lost 4 bases, with 19 bases spanning the gap. CDR1 ENHRY and CDR2 SYGVKD come from the germline V gene. The length of the CDR3 is 14 residues. The CDR3 loop reads CATKRDNWGTEAFF. The CDR3 DNA reads as TGTGCCACTAAACGGGACAACTGGGGCACTGAAGCTTTCTTT.

V is TRBV10-3 and J is TRBJ2-2, with 8 bases matching TRBD1. The CDR3 is 15 amino acids. V was pared by 0 bases and J by 4 bases, with 1 base of the junction left unmatched. Germline CDR1 reads ENHRY; CDR2 reads SYGVKD. The CDR3 region is CAISESDRVTGELFF. CDR3 bases: TGTGCCATCAGTGAGTCGGACAGGGTCACCGGGGAGCTGTTTTTT.

The chain carries TRBV24-1 and TRBJ2-7, with D possibly TRBD1 on 6 matching bases. Trimming removed 8 bases at V and 2 bases at J, with 12 bases between. CDR1 is KGHDR and CDR2 is SFDVKD in the germline V gene. The CDR3 runs 13 residues. The CDR3 DNA is TGTGCCACCACATCGGACAGAGCCTACGAGCAGTACTTC. As protein: CATTSDRAYEQYF.

The V call is TRBV5-1, the J call TRBJ1-1; weak D call: TRBD1 (6 bases). V was pared by 1 base and J by 4 bases, with 11 bases between. There are 14 residues in the CDR3. Germline-derived CDR1 and CDR2 are SGHRS and YFSETQ. The CDR3 DNA reads as TGCGCCAGCAGCTTGACCTCAGGGGTCACTGAAGCTTTCTTT. Protein: CASSLTSGVTEAFF.

This chain connects TRBV10-3 to TRBJ2-3; 9 nucleotides line up with TRBD2. Germline CDR1 is ENHRY and CDR2 is SYGVKD. The CDR3 extends over 15 amino acids. Trimming removed 8 bases from V and 4 bases from J; junction bases left unmatched: 10. The CDR3 sequence: CAIQFAGGPSDTQYF. CDR3 bases: TGTGCCATCCAGTTTGCGGGAGGGCCATCAGATACGCAGTATTTT.

The genes are TRBV9 and TRBJ2-2, with 16 bases matching TRBD2. This CDR3 region has 16 residues. V shed 3 bases, J shed 6 bases, and the junction held 2 bases outside the gene matches. The germline V gene has CDR1 SGDLS and CDR2 YYNGEE. The CDR3, as DNA: TGTGCCAGCAGCGCGGGACTAGCGGGAGGGGCCGGGGAGCTGTTTTTT. It yields the protein CASSAGLAGGAGELFF. The full variable domain, with the rest looked up from reference TRBV9 and TRBJ2-2, is DSGVTQTPKHLITATGQRVTLRCSPRSGDLSVYWYQQSLDQGLQFLIQYYNGEERAKGNILERFSAQQFPDLHSELNLSSLELGDSALYFCASSAGLAGGAGELFFGEGSRLTVL.

The chain links TRBV7-9 to TRBJ2-7; 8 bases are a match to TRBD2. Trimming took 7 bases from V and 1 from J; bases not matched to a gene: 12. The CDR3 has 16 residues. CDR1 is SEHNR, CDR2 FQNEAQ, per germline (reference sequence). Here the CDR3 reads CASTSFSGVQSYEQYF. CDR3 sequence (DNA): TGTGCCAGCACCTCCTTTAGCGGGGTGCAATCCTACGAGCAGTACTTC.